This record concerns one T cell receptor beta chain sequence. The target antigen is unknown. The sample belongs to a study of blood T cells in healthy people across ages. Broader study findings: A roughly linear fall in TCR beta diversity per million T cells was seen with increasing age. CMV infection status of these donors was not known. Versus aged donors, long-lived donors had higher diversity and more naive CD4+ cells.

The use of a sample-barcoded 5' primer and a J-beta primer mix characterized a second PCR of about 7 to 12 cycles. TCRdb called the 5' RACE reads again in MiXCR, with one record for every CDR3 protein. The profile shows about 560,000 distinct CDR3 sequences, about 28% of them singletons. The CDR3 is made up of 14 amino acids. V lost 1 base, J lost 1 base, and 4 bases lay in between. In germline, CDR1 is MNHNY, CDR2 SVGAGI (reference sequence). The data also belong to a second study, concerning T cells of mothers and their children. In that study: There were over 10 million TCR beta CDR3 reads from each mother and approximately 3 million from each child.

The gene calls are TRBV6-6 and TRBJ2-2; D gene unclear. Material for sequencing was blood. The sequence was obtained from a boy aged 2 to 9 in good health. The CDR3 DNA reads as TGTGCCAGCAGTTACTACCTGAACACCGGGGAGCTGTTTTTT. Translation gives CASSYYLNTGELFF.